A selection of T cell receptor beta chains follows, all from one sample in a study of CD8 T cells in Susac syndrome. MiXCR was run by TCRdb on the immunoSEQ multiplex PCR reads, yielding one entry per CDR3 protein. The sample records about 210,000 distinct CDR3 sequences, roughly 94% being singletons. The sequenced material came from CD4+ T cells from PBMCs. The receptors come from a human donor in good health. Both conserved end residues are part of each CDR3. The D gene is left open where the match is weak. Clone size, where shown, is once, few, many, or a class for clones that have expanded.

TGCGCCAGCAGCTTGGCATGGGGAACAGATACGCAGTATTTT	CASSLAWGTDTQYF	14	.	TRBJ2-3	TRBV5-1	.
TGCAGCGTTGCGACGCAAGGGAGTCAGCCCCAGCATTTT	CSVATQGSQPQHF	13	.	TRBJ1-5	TRBV29-1	.
TGTGCCAGCAGCTCCACCGACAGCGGCAATGAGCAGTTCTTC	CASSSTDSGNEQFF	14	.	TRBJ2-1	TRBV28	.
TGTGCCAGCAGGACGACAGGGGGTAACAATGAGCAGTTCTTC	CASRTTGGNNEQFF	14	once	TRBJ2-1	TRBV28	TRBD1
TGTGCCAGCAGTCCGACGACAGGGTTGGATACAATCGGGGGCATTCAGTACTTC	CASSPTTGLDTIGGIQYF	18	once	TRBJ2-4	TRBV27	.
TGTGCCAGCAGCTTAGACCCTTTCGGAGAGACCCAGTACTTC	CASSLDPFGETQYF	14	.	TRBJ2-5	TRBV11-2	.
TGCAGTGCCCCTAGGAGTAGCGGGAAGGGGAATGAGCAGTTCTTC	CSAPRSSGKGNEQFF	15	once	TRBJ2-1	TRBV20-1	TRBD2
TGTGCCAGCAGCCCTAACAGAAACGGGGAGCTGTTTTTT	CASSPNRNGELFF	13	.	TRBJ2-2	TRBV14	.
TGTGCCAGCCGTCGACGGGAGGGTCCTGAGCAGTTCTTC	CASRRREGPEQFF	13	.	TRBJ2-1	TRBV3-1	TRBD2
TGTGCCAGCAGCCAAGAGGGGACAGGGCGTAAGAACACTGAAGCTTTCTTT	CASSQEGTGRKNTEAFF	17	.	TRBJ1-1	TRBV3-1	TRBD1
TGCAGTGCGTCGGACAGGAACTATGGCTACACCTTC	CSASDRNYGYTF	12	few	TRBJ1-2	TRBV20-1	TRBD1
TGTGCCAGCAGTTACGAGGGGGGATTGAACACTGAAGCTTTCTTT	CASSYEGGLNTEAFF	15	once	TRBJ1-1	TRBV6-6	.
TGCGCCAGCAGAGACCCTCTACGGAGCTCCTACAATGAGCAGTTCTTC	CASRDPLRSSYNEQFF	16	.	TRBJ2-1	TRBV10-2	.
TGTGCCAGCAGTTACTCGGGTGGGCTCAACACTGAAGCTTTCTTT	CASSYSGGLNTEAFF	15	.	TRBJ1-1	TRBV6-5	.
TGTGCCAGCAGCTCCACCGGTGGACTAGCGTTTGAGCAGTTCTTC	CASSSTGGLAFEQFF	15	.	TRBJ2-1	TRBV12-3/TRBV12-4	TRBD2
TGTGCCAGCAAAAGCGGGGTGGAATCCTACAATGAGCAGTTCTTC	CASKSGVESYNEQFF	15	.	TRBJ2-1	TRBV5-4	TRBD2
TGCAGTGCTAGAGATCCCAGGAATCAGCCCCAGCATTTT	CSARDPRNQPQHF	13	once	TRBJ1-5	TRBV20-1	.
TGCAGCGCCGCCGGGACAGTTGACAATGAGCAGTTCTTC	CSAAGTVDNEQFF	13	.	TRBJ2-1	TRBV29-1	TRBD1
TGCAGCGTTGAAGATACGGGGGCGCAGGATGAGCAGTTCTTC	CSVEDTGAQDEQFF	14	.	TRBJ2-1	TRBV29-1	.
TGTGCCAGCAGCCGAACAGGGGACGCGCAGTTCTTC	CASSRTGDAQFF	12	.	TRBJ2-1	TRBV12-3/TRBV12-4	TRBD1
TGTGCCAGCAGCAAGTACCAAGAGACCCAGTACTTC	CASSKYQETQYF	12	few	TRBJ2-5	TRBV3-1	.
TGTGCCAGCAGCTTTGAGAGCCGATCGGGGGGGACCCAGTACTTC	CASSFESRSGGTQYF	15	.	TRBJ2-5	TRBV5-6	TRBD2
TGTGCCAGCAGCTTTTCTATGGACGAGCAGTACTTC	CASSFSMDEQYF	12	.	TRBJ2-7	TRBV7-2	.
TGTGCCAGCAGGGGCCATTACCCAAGTCAAAACATTCAGTACTTC	CASRGHYPSQNIQYF	15	once	TRBJ2-4	TRBV28	.